In its sample, the clone carrying this T cell receptor (beta chain) was seen many times. Its antigen is not identified. Per the germline V gene, CDR1 is SGHDN and CDR2 is FVKESK. The germline V and J ends were trimmed by 0 bases and 0 bases, with 5 bases remaining between them. The CDR3 has 14 amino acids. These data come from a study of Graves' ophthalmopathy and Graves' hyperthyroidism. Whole-study findings and limits: With approximately 88% sensitivity and 75% to 84% specificity, a 13-signature model separated ophthalmopathy from stable hyperthyroidism.

Beta-chain TCR CDR3 regions were amplified from RNA transcripts. First-round RT-PCR with HTBI primers preceded a second-round multiplex PCR. TCRdb re-analysed the multiplex PCR reads in MiXCR, keeping a single row per CDR3 protein. The sample yields roughly 400,000 distinct CDR3 sequences, 18% seen once. The study enrolled ophthalmopathy donors with moderate-to-severe activity, CAS ≥3, NOSPECS ≥4 and duration under 3 months. Clinical symptoms, serum thyroxine, TRAb, thyroid ultrasound and orbital computed tomography formed the basis of diagnosis. Sequenced sample: peripheral blood. The gene calls are TRBV14 and TRBJ1-1, with D hard to call. The sequence was obtained from a woman aged 18-29 years with Graves' ophthalmopathy. The CDR3 DNA is TGTGCCAGCAGCCAAGAGAGAATGAACACTGAAGCTTTCTTT. The encoded protein is CASSQERMNTEAFF.